What follows is one T cell receptor beta chain and its context. The data originate from a study of PD-L1 blockade in urothelial cancer. Study-wide context: Median blood clonality was around 0.074, with about 80,000 unique TCRs.

Stated time point: pretreatment peripheral blood. Profiled with immunoSEQ multiplex PCR; TCRdb holds only in-frame clones, not every one. The sample lists about 70,000 clones; roughly nine tenths were seen once. Germline assignment: CDR1 SGHKS and CDR2 YYEKEE (reference sequence). There are 19 residues in the CDR3. V was clipped by 2 bases and J by 12 bases; unmatched bases: 19. Sequencing used PBMCs, obtained around atezolizumab (anti-PD-L1) treatment. This receptor was identified in a man aged 65 to 85 with urothelial cancer. The rearrangement joins TRBV5-5 to TRBJ2-1; 14 nucleotides agree with TRBD2. This chain's CDR3 is CASSLLGQGTSGRSERQFF. Written as DNA, the CDR3 is TGTGCCAGCAGCTTACTGGGACAAGGGACTAGCGGGAGATCAGAAAGGCAGTTCTTC. The full variable domain, its missing parts supplied by reference TRBV5-5 and TRBJ2-1, is DAGVTQSPTHLIKTRGQQVTLRCSPISGHKSVSWYQQVLGQGPQFIFQYYEKEERGRGNFPDRFSARQFPNYSSELNVNALLLGDSALYLCASSLLGQGTSGRSERQFFGPGTRLTVL.